A selection of T cell receptor beta chains follows, all from one sample in a study of HIV-infected patients and healthy controls. From the 5' RACE reads, TCRdb called clonotypes with MiXCR, one entry per CDR3 protein. The repertoire consists of approximately 64,000 distinct CDR3 sequences, with over 15% occurring once and the leading ten covering about 1.5%. Sequencing was done on a sample of CD4+ T cells from blood. Source of these receptors: a human donor in good health. The CDR3 runs from the conserved cysteine through the conserved F or W. Each record gives: clone size, D gene, J gene, V gene, CDR3 protein, CDR3 DNA. A D gene is named only where the DNA matches it firmly. Clone sizes are given selectively: once, few, many, or a class where the clone is expanded.

size: many; D: NA; J: TRBJ2-3; V: TRBV29-1; CDR3: CSVEGTGAIDTQYF; DNA: TGCAGCGTTGAAGGGACCGGGGCTATAGATACGCAGTATTTT
size: NA; D: TRBD1; J: TRBJ1-5; V: TRBV6-1; CDR3: CASSESGQGSSNQPQHF; DNA: TGTGCCAGCAGTGAATCGGGACAGGGGAGTAGCAATCAGCCCCAGCATTTT
size: NA; D: NA; J: TRBJ2-2; V: TRBV13; CDR3: CATQLGGVLNTGELFF; DNA: TGTGCCACCCAATTAGGCGGGGTCCTGAACACCGGGGAGCTGTTTTTT
size: NA; D: TRBD2; J: TRBJ2-4; V: TRBV19; CDR3: CASSPASGGFDLAKNIQYF; DNA: TGTGCCAGTAGTCCTGCTAGCGGGGGTTTTGACCTAGCCAAAAACATTCAGTACTTC
size: few; D: TRBD1; J: TRBJ1-5; V: TRBV6-6; CDR3: CASSYAARDRNLYSNQPQHF; DNA: TGTGCCAGCAGTTACGCAGCCCGGGACAGGAACCTTTATAGCAATCAGCCCCAGCATTTT
size: few; D: NA; J: TRBJ1-3; V: TRBV18; CDR3: CASLKQPSLSSGNTIYF; DNA: TGTGCCAGCTTGAAACAGCCCAGTCTCTCTTCTGGAAACACCATATATTTT
size: few; D: NA; J: TRBJ2-5; V: TRBV29-1; CDR3: CSVELGNLQETQYF; DNA: TGCAGCGTTGAACTAGGGAACCTACAAGAGACCCAGTACTTC
size: many; D: TRBD1; J: TRBJ1-5; V: TRBV4-1; CDR3: CASSQDRTGGTQPQHF; DNA: TGCGCCAGCAGCCAAGATCGGACAGGGGGGACGCAGCCCCAGCATTTT
size: many; D: NA; J: TRBJ2-3; V: TRBV24-1; CDR3: CATSDIYRGFEADTQYF; DNA: TGTGCCACCAGTGATATATATCGGGGCTTCGAAGCAGATACGCAGTATTTT
size: many; D: TRBD1; J: TRBJ1-6; V: TRBV11-3; CDR3: CASSFLQGANSPLHF; DNA: TGTGCCAGCAGCTTCTTACAGGGGGCGAATTCACCCCTCCACTTT
size: many; D: TRBD2; J: TRBJ2-5; V: TRBV5-4; CDR3: CASSLGGSGSETQYF; DNA: TGTGCCAGCAGCTTGGGGGGTAGCGGGAGTGAGACCCAGTACTTC
size: few; D: TRBD1; J: TRBJ1-5; V: TRBV6-2/TRBV6-3; CDR3: CASSYQSGTGGFTRGSGGQPQHF; DNA: TGTGCCAGCAGTTACCAATCGGGGACAGGGGGCTTTACGAGGGGGTCGGGCGGTCAGCCCCAGCATTTT
size: NA; D: TRBD1; J: TRBJ1-1; V: TRBV29-1; CDR3: CSVGDRGGTEAFF; DNA: TGCAGCGTTGGGGACAGGGGAGGCACTGAAGCTTTCTTT
size: many; D: NA; J: TRBJ2-3; V: TRBV4-3; CDR3: CASSPNGPGGTDTQYF; DNA: TGCGCCAGCAGCCCAAACGGCCCCGGGGGCACAGATACGCAGTATTTT
size: many; D: TRBD2; J: TRBJ2-3; V: TRBV29-1; CDR3: CSVAGTSGVEDRDTQYF; DNA: TGCAGCGTCGCTGGGACTAGCGGGGTGGAAGATCGAGATACGCAGTATTTT
size: many; D: TRBD1; J: TRBJ1-2; V: TRBV6-2/TRBV6-3; CDR3: CASRPRDRVPSDGYTF; DNA: TGTGCCAGCAGACCCCGGGACAGGGTCCCTTCCGACGGCTACACCTTC
size: NA; D: NA; J: TRBJ1-2; V: TRBV7-9; CDR3: CASSSRTVTNYGYTF; DNA: TGTGCCAGCAGCTCCCGGACAGTCACTAACTATGGCTACACCTTC
size: NA; D: TRBD1; J: TRBJ1-1; V: TRBV7-8; CDR3: CASSSKRDRWTEAFF; DNA: TGTGCCAGCAGCTCTAAACGGGACAGGTGGACTGAAGCTTTCTTT
size: many; D: TRBD1; J: TRBJ1-2; V: TRBV5-4; CDR3: CASSLRQGADYGYTF; DNA: TGTGCCAGCAGTTTGAGACAGGGCGCAGACTATGGCTACACCTTC
size: NA; D: TRBD1; J: TRBJ2-2; V: TRBV29-1; CDR3: CSVSRQGDTGELFF; DNA: TGCAGCGTTTCCCGACAGGGGGACACCGGGGAGCTGTTTTTT
size: few; D: NA; J: TRBJ2-3; V: TRBV5-1; CDR3: CASSLAVGADTQYF; DNA: TGCGCCAGCAGCTTGGCCGTAGGGGCAGATACGCAGTATTTT
size: NA; D: TRBD2; J: TRBJ2-7; V: TRBV7-2; CDR3: CASSPGTSGGHYEQYF; DNA: TGTGCCAGCAGCCCGGGGACTAGCGGGGGCCACTACGAGCAGTACTTC
size: many; D: TRBD2; J: TRBJ2-1; V: TRBV10-3; CDR3: CAISESGLAPYNEQFF; DNA: TGTGCCATCAGTGAGTCGGGACTAGCGCCCTACAATGAGCAGTTCTTC
size: NA; D: NA; J: TRBJ1-2; V: TRBV3-1; CDR3: CASSQDPPDQRHGYTF; DNA: TGTGCCAGCAGCCAGGACCCACCGGACCAGCGGCATGGCTACACCTTC
size: few; D: NA; J: TRBJ2-7; V: TRBV30; CDR3: CAWSFDYEQYF; DNA: TGTGCCTGGAGTTTCGACTACGAGCAGTACTTC
size: NA; D: TRBD1; J: TRBJ1-4; V: TRBV19; CDR3: CASTDIRGRTNEKLFF; DNA: TGTGCCAGTACCGATATCAGGGGGCGGACTAATGAAAAACTGTTTTTT
size: few; D: TRBD1; J: TRBJ2-1; V: TRBV11-1; CDR3: CASTLGDRGSYNEQFF; DNA: TGTGCCAGCACCTTGGGGGACAGGGGCTCCTACAATGAGCAGTTCTTC
size: NA; D: TRBD1; J: TRBJ1-1; V: TRBV29-1; CDR3: CSACGQGNTEAFF; DNA: TGCAGCGCCTGCGGACAGGGGAATACTGAAGCTTTCTTT
size: many; D: NA; J: TRBJ2-3; V: TRBV7-4; CDR3: CASSRDSTDTQYF; DNA: TGTGCCAGCAGCCGGGACTCCACAGATACGCAGTATTTT
size: NA; D: NA; J: TRBJ1-2; V: TRBV5-1; CDR3: CASSLEVWPDADGYTF; DNA: TGCGCCAGCAGCTTGGAAGTTTGGCCGGATGCGGATGGCTACACCTTC
size: NA; D: TRBD2; J: TRBJ2-7; V: TRBV7-2; CDR3: CASSGRSGRSYEQYF; DNA: TGTGCCAGCAGCGGCCGTAGCGGGCGCTCCTACGAGCAGTACTTC
size: many; D: TRBD1; J: TRBJ1-1; V: TRBV6-5; CDR3: CASRLDRGSYTEAFF; DNA: TGTGCCAGCAGACTCGACAGGGGGTCATACACTGAAGCTTTCTTT
size: NA; D: TRBD2; J: TRBJ2-7; V: TRBV14; CDR3: CASSQDLRGARKYF; DNA: TGTGCCAGCAGCCAAGATCTGCGGGGGGCCCGTAAGTACTTC
size: once; D: NA; J: TRBJ1-1; V: TRBV7-8; CDR3: CASSLNSGKTEAFF; DNA: TGTGCCAGCAGCTTAAACTCAGGGAAGACTGAAGCTTTCTTT
size: NA; D: TRBD2; J: TRBJ2-1; V: TRBV18; CDR3: CASSPPRGRQGGSYNEQFF; DNA: TGTGCCAGCTCACCACCTAGAGGGAGGCAGGGAGGGTCCTACAATGAGCAGTTCTTC
size: many; D: NA; J: TRBJ1-1; V: TRBV27; CDR3: CATRVTGGKTTEAFF; DNA: TGTGCCACCCGAGTAACCGGGGGGAAAACCACTGAAGCTTTCTTT
size: many; D: TRBD2; J: TRBJ2-3; V: TRBV12-5; CDR3: CASGPGTSGVADTQYF; DNA: TGTGCTAGTGGTCCCGGGACTAGCGGGGTCGCAGATACGCAGTATTTT
size: few; D: TRBD1; J: TRBJ1-4; V: TRBV9; CDR3: CASSVSGTGDEKLFF; DNA: TGTGCCAGCAGCGTGTCCGGGACAGGGGACGAAAAACTGTTTTTT
size: NA; D: TRBD1; J: TRBJ1-4; V: TRBV5-4; CDR3: CASSQQGGAEKLFF; DNA: TGTGCCAGCAGCCAACAGGGGGGCGCTGAAAAACTGTTTTTT
size: many; D: NA; J: TRBJ2-3; V: TRBV29-1; CDR3: CSVVPQDTQYF; DNA: TGCAGCGTTGTTCCCCAAGATACGCAGTATTTT
size: many; D: TRBD2; J: TRBJ2-2; V: TRBV20-1; CDR3: CSARDSVSSGRVGGELFF; DNA: TGCAGTGCTAGAGATTCCGTCAGTAGCGGGAGGGTCGGCGGGGAGCTGTTTTTT